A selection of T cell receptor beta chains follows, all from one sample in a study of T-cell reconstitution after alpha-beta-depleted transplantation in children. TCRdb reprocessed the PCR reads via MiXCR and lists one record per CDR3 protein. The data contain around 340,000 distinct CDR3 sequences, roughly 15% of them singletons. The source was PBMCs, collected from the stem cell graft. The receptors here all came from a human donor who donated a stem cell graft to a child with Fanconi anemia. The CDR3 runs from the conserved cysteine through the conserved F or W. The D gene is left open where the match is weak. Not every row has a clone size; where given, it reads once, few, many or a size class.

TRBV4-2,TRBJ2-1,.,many,TGTGCCAGCCGAGGGGGGGCCTCCTACAATGAGCAGTTCTTC,CASRGGASYNEQFF
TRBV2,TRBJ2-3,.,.,TGTGCCACCGCCCCAGGGGGCACAGATACGCAGTATTTT,CATAPGGTDTQYF
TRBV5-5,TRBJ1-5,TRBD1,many,TGTGCCAGCAGCTTGGCCTGGGACAGGGTTCGCAATCAGCCCCAGCATTTT,CASSLAWDRVRNQPQHF
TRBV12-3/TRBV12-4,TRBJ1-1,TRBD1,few,TGTGCCAGCAGGAGAAGACAGGGACGCACTGAAGCTTTCTTT,CASRRRQGRTEAFF
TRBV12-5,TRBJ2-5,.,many,TGTGCTAGTGCCCTCTCGGGGGATCGACAAGAGACCCAGTACTTC,CASALSGDRQETQYF
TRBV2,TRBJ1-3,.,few,TGTGCCAGCAGTGAAGCGGGGACATGGACCAACACCATATATTTT,CASSEAGTWTNTIYF
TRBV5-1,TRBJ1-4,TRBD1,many,TGCGCCAGCAGCTTGGGTACAGGGGAGAATGAAAAACTGTTTTTT,CASSLGTGENEKLFF
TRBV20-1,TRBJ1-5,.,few,TGCAGTGCCCTCGGGGGGTTCAATCAGCCCCAGCATTTT,CSALGGFNQPQHF
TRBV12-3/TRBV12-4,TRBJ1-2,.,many,TGTGCCAGCAGTTTGCATGTCCTAAGGGGCGATGGCTACACCTTC,CASSLHVLRGDGYTF
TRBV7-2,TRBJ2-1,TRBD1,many,TGTGCCAGCAGGAAAAGGGAGACAGGGGCCGGGGGTGAGCAGTTCTTC,CASRKRETGAGGEQFF
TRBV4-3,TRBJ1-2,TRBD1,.,TGCGCCAGCAGCCAAGGCACTTCCGGGACAGGGGACTATGGCTACACCTTC,CASSQGTSGTGDYGYTF
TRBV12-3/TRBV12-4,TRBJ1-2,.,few,TGTGCCAGCAGTTTAGGGGCGGCCCCCACTAACTATGGCTACACCTTC,CASSLGAAPTNYGYTF
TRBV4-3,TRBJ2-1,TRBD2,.,TGCGCCAGCACAGAAGGGACTAGCGGCTACAATGAGCAGTTCTTC,CASTEGTSGYNEQFF
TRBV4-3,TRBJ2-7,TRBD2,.,TGCGCCAGCAGCCAAGAAAGAGCGGGAGGGCCCTACGAGCAGTACTTC,CASSQERAGGPYEQYF
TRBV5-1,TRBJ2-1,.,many,TGTGCCAGCAGTTTGAGCTCCTACAATGAGCAGTTCTTC,CASSLSSYNEQFF
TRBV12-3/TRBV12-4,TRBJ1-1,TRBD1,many,TGTGCCAGCAGCCCTCATACCGGGACAGCGAACACTGAAGCTTTCTTT,CASSPHTGTANTEAFF
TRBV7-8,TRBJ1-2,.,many,TGTGCCAGCAGGCCCCTGGGGGACTACTATGGCTACACCTTC,CASRPLGDYYGYTF
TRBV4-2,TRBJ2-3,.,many,TGTGCCAGCAGCCAATCGTACGCAGATACGCAGTATTTT,CASSQSYADTQYF
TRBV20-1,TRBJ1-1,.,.,TGCAGTGCTAGAGGCGTCAGCCTTCTGAACACTGAAGCTTTCTTT,CSARGVSLLNTEAFF
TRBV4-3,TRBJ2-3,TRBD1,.,TGCGCCAGCAGCCAGACCGGGACAGGGGGCGCCCGGGCAGATACGCAGTATTTT,CASSQTGTGGARADTQYF
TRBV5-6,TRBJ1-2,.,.,TGTGCCAGCAGCTTGGATCCGACAGAGATCTATGGCTACACCTTC,CASSLDPTEIYGYTF
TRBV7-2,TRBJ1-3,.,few,TGTGCCAGCAGCTTTGTACAGGGAGAGGCCACCATATATTTT,CASSFVQGEATIYF
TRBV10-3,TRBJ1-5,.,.,TGTGCCATCAGCATGGGGGTCTCTAATCAGCCCCAGCATTTT,CAISMGVSNQPQHF
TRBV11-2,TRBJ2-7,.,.,TGTGCCAGCAGCTTAGATTCAGGGTACTCCTACGAGCAGTACTTC,CASSLDSGYSYEQYF
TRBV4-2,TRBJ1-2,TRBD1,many,TGTGCCAGCAGCCTCCGGGACAGGGGTTCTGGCTACACCTTC,CASSLRDRGSGYTF
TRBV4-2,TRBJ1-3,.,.,TGTGCCAGCAGCCATGATTTGAGAGGGGCCTCTGGAAACACCATATATTTT,CASSHDLRGASGNTIYF
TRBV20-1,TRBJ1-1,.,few,TGCAGTGCTGTACGAGAGAACACTGAAGCTTTCTTT,CSAVRENTEAFF
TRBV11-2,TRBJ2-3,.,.,TGTGCCAGCAGCTTAGTACAGGGTCAAGGCACAGATACGCAGTATTTT,CASSLVQGQGTDTQYF
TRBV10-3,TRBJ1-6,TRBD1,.,TGTGCCATCAGGGGGGGACAGATTAATTCACCCCTCCACTTT,CAIRGGQINSPLHF
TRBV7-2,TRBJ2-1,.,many,TGTGCCAGCAGCCGAACGGGACTGAACAATGAGCAGTTCTTC,CASSRTGLNNEQFF
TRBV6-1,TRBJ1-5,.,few,TGTGCCAGCAGTGCACGAAGGGGACTCTCGGGGAGCAATCAGCCCCAGCATTTT,CASSARRGLSGSNQPQHF
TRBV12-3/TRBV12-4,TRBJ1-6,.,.,TGTGCCAGCAGTTCTACATATTCACCCCTCCACTTT,CASSSTYSPLHF
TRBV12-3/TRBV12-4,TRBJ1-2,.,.,TGTGCCAGCAGTCCTTCCCAGGGCTATGGCTACACCTTC,CASSPSQGYGYTF
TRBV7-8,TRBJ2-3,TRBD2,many,TGTGCCAGCAGCGGGCGGGGGGGCGCGACAGATACGCAGTATTTT,CASSGRGGATDTQYF
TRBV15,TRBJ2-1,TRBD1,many,TGTGCCACCAGCAGAGCCGGGACAGGGCTTAATGAGCAGTTCTTC,CATSRAGTGLNEQFF
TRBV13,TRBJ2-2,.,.,TGTGCCAGCAGCCCAGGCCTAGTGGGCGGGGAGCTGTTTTTT,CASSPGLVGGELFF
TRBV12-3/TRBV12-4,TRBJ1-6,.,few,TGTGCCAGCAATACAGGGTTTTCACCCCTCCACTTT,CASNTGFSPLHF
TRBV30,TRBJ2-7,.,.,TGTGCCTGGGGGTGGAGTACCCACGAGCAGTACTTC,CAWGWSTHEQYF
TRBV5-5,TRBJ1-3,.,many,TGTGCCAGCAGCTTGTACCGGGACCATGGAAACACCATATATTTT,CASSLYRDHGNTIYF
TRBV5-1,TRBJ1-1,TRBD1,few,TGCGCCAGCAGCACTAAGGACAGGGGAAGCACTGAAGCTTTCTTT,CASSTKDRGSTEAFF
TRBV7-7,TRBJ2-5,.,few,TGTGCTAGCAGCCTCCAACGGGGGCTGGAGACCCAGTACTTC,CASSLQRGLETQYF
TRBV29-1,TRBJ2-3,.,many,TGCAGCGCCTCGGATTCCCCGGGGGATACGCAGTATTTT,CSASDSPGDTQYF
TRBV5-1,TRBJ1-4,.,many,TGCGCCAGCAGCTTGCGCTCGGGAGGCCTAAATGAAAAACTGTTTTTT,CASSLRSGGLNEKLFF
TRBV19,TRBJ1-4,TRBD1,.,TGTGCCAGTAGTAACAGGGACAGACTGGGAGTGGATGAAAAACTGTTTTTT,CASSNRDRLGVDEKLFF
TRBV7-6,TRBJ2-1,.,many,TGTGCCAGCAGCTCCGGACATATCTACAATGAGCAGTTCTTC,CASSSGHIYNEQFF
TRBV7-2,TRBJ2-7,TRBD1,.,TGTGCCAGCAGCGTACAGGGGCCCTCCTACGAGCAGTACTTC,CASSVQGPSYEQYF
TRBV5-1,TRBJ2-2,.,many,TGCGCCAGCAGCTTCACCGCGAACACCGGGGAGCTGTTTTTT,CASSFTANTGELFF
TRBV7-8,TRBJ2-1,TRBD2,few,TGTGCCAGCAGCCTAGGACAAGCGGGGAACGGTGAGCAGTTCTTC,CASSLGQAGNGEQFF
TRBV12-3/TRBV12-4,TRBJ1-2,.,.,TGTGCCAGCAGCTGGGAGCCCTATGGCTACACCTTC,CASSWEPYGYTF
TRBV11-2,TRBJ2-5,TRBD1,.,TGTGCCAGCAGCTTAACTAGGTTAGGGGACAGACAAGAGACCCAGTACTTC,CASSLTRLGDRQETQYF
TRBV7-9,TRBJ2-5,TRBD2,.,TGTGCCAGCAGCCCTCGACTAGCGGGCCTCCAACAGTACTTC,CASSPRLAGLQQYF
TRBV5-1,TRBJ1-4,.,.,TGCGCCAGCAGCTTGGAGGCAGGGAAAGCTAATGAAAAACTGTTTTTT,CASSLEAGKANEKLFF
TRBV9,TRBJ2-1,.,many,TGTGCCAGCAGCCACAACCCAGCTCGAGTGGGGAATGAGCAGTTCTTC,CASSHNPARVGNEQFF